This T cell receptor (beta chain) comes out of a study of blood T cell repertoires in COVID-19. Clones were sequenced by immunoSEQ multiplex PCR, and TCRdb holds only the in-frame ones, with some missing. The sample shows about 240,000 clones, 86% of them seen only once. Trimming shortened V by 9 bases and J by 7 bases, and 30 bases separated the two germline ends. This CDR3 spans 18 amino acids. Germline lookup yields CDR1 LNHDA and CDR2 SQIVND (reference sequence). The TCR originated in a man of 80 years or more with acute or convalescent COVID-19. The sequencing input was peripheral blood. The chain has TRBV19 and TRBJ1-4, with a weak D call TRBD1 (6 bases). CDR3 in DNA: TGTGCCAGCATGGAACAGGGCTTAGGGATAACCTGGAGTGAAAAACTGTTTTTT. Amino acids: CASMEQGLGITWSEKLFF.